The entry that follows covers one T cell receptor beta chain sequence. The antigen is not known. The data belong to a study of identical twins. Study outcomes and limitations: The authors noted that invariant MAIT and iNKT cells could partly confound zero-insertion analyses. Within cord blood, abundant beta clonotypes carried fewer insertions, but memory repertoires showed no such trend. Weaker excess twin sharing was seen among beta out-of-frame sequences.

The germline gives CDR1 DFQATT, CDR2 SNEGSKA (reference sequence). The CDR3 totals 15 residues. The V segment lost 1 base and the J segment 7 bases; nucleotides outside the gene matches: 6. TCRdb called the 5' RACE reads again in MiXCR, with one record for every CDR3 protein. This sample has 1.5 million to 2 million distinct CDR3 sequences, with more than 30% found just once. Source material: cord blood. This sequence was found in a newborn girl in good health. This chain connects TRBV20-1 to TRBJ2-1; 11 bases line up with TRBD2. CDR3 loop: CSARALAGVWNEQFF. In DNA form, the CDR3 reads TGCAGTGCTAGAGCACTAGCGGGAGTTTGGAATGAGCAGTTCTTC.